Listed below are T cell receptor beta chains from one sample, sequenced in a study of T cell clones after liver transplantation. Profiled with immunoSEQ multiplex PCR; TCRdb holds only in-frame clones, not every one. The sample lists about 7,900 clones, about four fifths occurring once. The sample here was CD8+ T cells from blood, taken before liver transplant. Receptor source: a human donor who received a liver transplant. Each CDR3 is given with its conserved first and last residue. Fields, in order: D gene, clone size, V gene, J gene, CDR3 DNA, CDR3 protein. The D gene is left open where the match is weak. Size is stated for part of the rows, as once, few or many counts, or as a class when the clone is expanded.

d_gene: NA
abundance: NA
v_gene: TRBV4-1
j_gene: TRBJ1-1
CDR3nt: TGCGCCAGCAGCCAAGTTATGTTAGGGGGAGACACTGAAGCTTTCTTT
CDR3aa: CASSQVMLGGDTEAFF

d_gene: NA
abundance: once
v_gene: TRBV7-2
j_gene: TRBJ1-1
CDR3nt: TGTGCCAGCAGCTTAAGTGGAGGTACTGAAGCTTTCTTT
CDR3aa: CASSLSGGTEAFF

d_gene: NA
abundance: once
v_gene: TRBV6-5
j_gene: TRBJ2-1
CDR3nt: TGTGCCAGCAGTTACTCGAGATCTGAGCAGTTCTTC
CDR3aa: CASSYSRSEQFF

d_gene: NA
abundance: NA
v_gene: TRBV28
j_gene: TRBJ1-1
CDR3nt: TGTGCCAGCAGTTTATCCTTCGGGAGGGCAAATGAAGCTTTCTTT
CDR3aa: CASSLSFGRANEAFF

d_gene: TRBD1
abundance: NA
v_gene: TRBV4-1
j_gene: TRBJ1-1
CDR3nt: TGCGCCAGCAGCCAATGGGACAGGGGGCTCACTGAAGCTTTCTTT
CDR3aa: CASSQWDRGLTEAFF

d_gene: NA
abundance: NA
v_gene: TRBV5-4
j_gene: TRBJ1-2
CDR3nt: TGTGCCAGCAGCTTGGTCGGTACAGAACTTAACTATGGCTACACCTTC
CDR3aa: CASSLVGTELNYGYTF

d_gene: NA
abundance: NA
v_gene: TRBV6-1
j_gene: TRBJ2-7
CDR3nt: TGTGCCAGCAGTCCCGGACACTTCCCATCCTACGAGCAGTACTTC
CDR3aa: CASSPGHFPSYEQYF

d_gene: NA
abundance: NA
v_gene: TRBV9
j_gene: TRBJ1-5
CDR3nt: TGTGCCAGCAGCGTAGGGGCGGGATTGTTGAATCAGCCCCAGCATTTT
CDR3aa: CASSVGAGLLNQPQHF

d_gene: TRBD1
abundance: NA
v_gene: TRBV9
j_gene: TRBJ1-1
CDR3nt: TGTGCCAGCAGACCAGGGGGGTTGGACACTGAAGCTTTCTTT
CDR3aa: CASRPGGLDTEAFF

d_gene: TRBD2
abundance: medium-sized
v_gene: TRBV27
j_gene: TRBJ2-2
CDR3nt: TGTGCCAGCAGTCCTACCGGGACTAGCGGGGGGGCTTCCGGGGAGCTGTTTTTT
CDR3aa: CASSPTGTSGGASGELFF

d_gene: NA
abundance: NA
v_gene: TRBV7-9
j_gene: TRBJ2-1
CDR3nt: TGTGCCAGCAGCCTGGCGGGGCTGAATAAGGGCAATGAGCAGTTCTTC
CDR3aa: CASSLAGLNKGNEQFF

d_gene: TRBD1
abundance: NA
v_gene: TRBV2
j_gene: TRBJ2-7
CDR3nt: TGTGCCAGCAGTGGGTTAAGACAGGGTCGGGCGTACGAGCAGTACTTC
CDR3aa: CASSGLRQGRAYEQYF

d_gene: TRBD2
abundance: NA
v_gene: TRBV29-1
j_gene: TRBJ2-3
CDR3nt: TGCAGCGTTGCGGGACTAGCGGTCACAGATACGCAGTATTTT
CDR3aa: CSVAGLAVTDTQYF

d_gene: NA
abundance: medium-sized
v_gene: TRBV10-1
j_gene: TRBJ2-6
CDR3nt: TGCGCCAGCCGGGAATCGGGTAAGGGGGCCAACGTCCTGACTTTC
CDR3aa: CASRESGKGANVLTF

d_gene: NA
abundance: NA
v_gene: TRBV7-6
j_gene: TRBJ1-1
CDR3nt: TGTGCCAGCAGACAGGGTGGAGACACTGAAGCTTTCTTT
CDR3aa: CASRQGGDTEAFF

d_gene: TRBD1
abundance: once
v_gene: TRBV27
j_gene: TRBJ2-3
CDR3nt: TGTGCCAGCAGTTTATACGGGACAGGGCAAATTACAGATACGCAGTATTTT
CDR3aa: CASSLYGTGQITDTQYF

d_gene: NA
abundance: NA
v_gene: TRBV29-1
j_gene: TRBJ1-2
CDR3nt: TGCAGCGTTGAAGATCCCCACGACGGAGCAAACTATGGCTACACCTTC
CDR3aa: CSVEDPHDGANYGYTF

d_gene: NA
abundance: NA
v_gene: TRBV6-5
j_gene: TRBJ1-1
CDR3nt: TGTGCCAGCAGTTACTCAATAGGGGGTACTGAAGCTTTCTTT
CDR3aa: CASSYSIGGTEAFF

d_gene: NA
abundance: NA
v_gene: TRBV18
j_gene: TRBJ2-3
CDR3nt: TGTGCCAGCTCACCACCAATGGGGCACACAGATACGCAGTATTTT
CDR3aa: CASSPPMGHTDTQYF

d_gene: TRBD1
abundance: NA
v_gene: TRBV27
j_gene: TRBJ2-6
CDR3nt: TGTGCCAGCAGTTCCCTCTTCGGGACAGGATCAGGGGCCAACGTCCTGACTTTC
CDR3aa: CASSSLFGTGSGANVLTF

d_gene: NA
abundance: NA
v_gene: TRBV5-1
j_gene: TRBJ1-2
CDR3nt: TGCGCCAGCAGCTTGGCACAGTTTGGCTACACCTTC
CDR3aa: CASSLAQFGYTF

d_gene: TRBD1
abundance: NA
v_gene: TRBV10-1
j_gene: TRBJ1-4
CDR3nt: TGCGCCAGCAGTTACAGGGGGGAGACAGAATGTAATGAAAAACTGTTTTTT
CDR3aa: CASSYRGETECNEKLFF

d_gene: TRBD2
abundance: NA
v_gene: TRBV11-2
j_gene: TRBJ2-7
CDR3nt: TGTGCCAGCAGCCTCGGGACTAGCGGGACCTTCTACGAGCAGTACTTC
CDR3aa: CASSLGTSGTFYEQYF

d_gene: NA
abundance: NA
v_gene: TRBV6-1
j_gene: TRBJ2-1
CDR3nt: TGTGCCAGCAGTGAAGCAGGGTTCAGGGGCGGCAATGAGCAGTTCTTC
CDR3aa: CASSEAGFRGGNEQFF

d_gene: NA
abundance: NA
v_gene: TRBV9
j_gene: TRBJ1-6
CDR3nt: TGTGCCAGCTCCGAGGCACACACCTTAAGAGATTCACCCCTCCACTTT
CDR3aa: CASSEAHTLRDSPLHF

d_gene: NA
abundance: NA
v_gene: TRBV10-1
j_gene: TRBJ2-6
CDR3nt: TGCGCCAGCAGCCCCGGGAGAGGGGCGCAAGGGGCCAACGTCCTGACTTTC
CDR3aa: CASSPGRGAQGANVLTF

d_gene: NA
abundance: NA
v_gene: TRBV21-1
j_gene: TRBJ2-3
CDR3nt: TGTGCCAGCAGGCGGGGGTTAGGGGATGAAGATACGCAGTATTTT
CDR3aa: CASRRGLGDEDTQYF

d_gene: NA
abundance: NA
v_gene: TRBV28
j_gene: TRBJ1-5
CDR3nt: TGTGCCAGCAGTTTTCAGGGGACCAGCAATCAGCCCCAGCATTTT
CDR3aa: CASSFQGTSNQPQHF

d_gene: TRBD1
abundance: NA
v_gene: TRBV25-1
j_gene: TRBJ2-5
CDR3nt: TGTGCCAGCAGGTCTAGACAGGGGGCTGTAGAGACCCAGTACTTC
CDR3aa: CASRSRQGAVETQYF

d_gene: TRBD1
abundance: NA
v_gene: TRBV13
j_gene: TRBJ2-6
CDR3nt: TGTGCCAGCAGCTGGACAGGTTCTGACTCTGGGGCCAACGTCCTGACTTTC
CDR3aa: CASSWTGSDSGANVLTF

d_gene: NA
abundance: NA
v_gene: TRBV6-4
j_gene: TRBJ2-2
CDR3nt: TGTGCCAGCAGTGACCCACAGACGAACACCGGGGAGCTGTTTTTT
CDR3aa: CASSDPQTNTGELFF

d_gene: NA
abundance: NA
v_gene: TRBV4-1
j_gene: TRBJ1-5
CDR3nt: TGCGCCAGCAGCCTCCCCGGAGCCGATCAGCCCCAGCATTTT
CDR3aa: CASSLPGADQPQHF

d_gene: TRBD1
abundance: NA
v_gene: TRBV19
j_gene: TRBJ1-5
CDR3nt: TGTGCCAGTAGTAGCCCGGGACAGGGGGCTCATCAGCCCCAGCATTTT
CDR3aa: CASSSPGQGAHQPQHF

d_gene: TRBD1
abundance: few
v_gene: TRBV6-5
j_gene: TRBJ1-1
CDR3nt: TGTGCCAGCAGTTTATCCACAGGGGTCAACACTGAAGCTTTCTTT
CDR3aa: CASSLSTGVNTEAFF

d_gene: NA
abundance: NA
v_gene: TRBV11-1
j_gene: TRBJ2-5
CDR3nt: TGTGCCAGCAGTTCCGACAGGGAGGTTGAAGAGACCCAGTACTTC
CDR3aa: CASSSDREVEETQYF

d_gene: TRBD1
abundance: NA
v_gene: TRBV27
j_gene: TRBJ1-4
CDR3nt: TGTGCCAGCAGTTTATCCCGACAGGGAGCTAATGAAAAACTGTTTTTT
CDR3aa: CASSLSRQGANEKLFF

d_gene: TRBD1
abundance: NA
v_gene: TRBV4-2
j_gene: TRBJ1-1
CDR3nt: TGTGCCAGCAGCCAAGAGAACCCCACAGGGGGCACTGAAGCTTTCTTT
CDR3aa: CASSQENPTGGTEAFF

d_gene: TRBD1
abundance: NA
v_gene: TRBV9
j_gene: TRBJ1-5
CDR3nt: TGTGCCAGCAGCGAGACAGGGGGCGGGCAGCCCCAGCATTTT
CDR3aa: CASSETGGGQPQHF

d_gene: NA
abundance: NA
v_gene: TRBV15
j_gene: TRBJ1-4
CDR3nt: TGTGCCACCAGCAGAATCACAGCAACTAATGAAAAACTGTTTTTT
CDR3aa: CATSRITATNEKLFF

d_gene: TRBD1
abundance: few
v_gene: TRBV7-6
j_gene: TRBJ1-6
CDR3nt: TGTGCCAGCAGCTTTCCAGGGGGCGGTTCACCCCTCCACTTT
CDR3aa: CASSFPGGGSPLHF

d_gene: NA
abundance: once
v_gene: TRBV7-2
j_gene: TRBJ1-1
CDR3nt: TGTGCCAGCAGCTTTGGGCAGGGCCCCCCTGAAGCTTTCTTT
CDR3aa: CASSFGQGPPEAFF